Sequencing of this T cell receptor (beta chain) was carried out in a study of control samples from healthy donors and cancer patients. Only in-frame clones appear in the TCRdb table, and some are missing; sequencing was by immunoSEQ multiplex PCR. The data show roughly 69,000 clones, with around 87% seen just once and about 2.2% held by the top ten. This TCR was sampled from a woman in her forties or fifties with head and neck cancer. The specimen was PBMCs.

CDR3 nucleotide sequence: TGTGCCAGCAGCTCCCGACGGACTAGCGGGGGTAATGAGCAGTTCTTC. Protein sequence: CASSSRRTSGGNEQFF. The J gene is TRBJ2-1, the V gene TRBV9; 13 nucleotides line up with TRBD2. V lost 4 bases to trimming and J lost 7 bases; unmatched junction nucleotides: 8. CDR3 length equals 16 residues. Germline CDR1 SGDLS, CDR2 YYNGEE. Looking up the rest from reference TRBV9 and TRBJ2-1 gives the full variable domain: DSGVTQTPKHLITATGQRVTLRCSPRSGDLSVYWYQQSLDQGLQFLIQYYNGEERAKGNILERFSAQQFPDLHSELNLSSLELGDSALYFCASSSRRTSGGNEQFFGPGTRLTVL.